This TCR beta chain comes out of a study of OX40 agonist ivuxolimab in advanced cancers. CDR3 length: 15 amino acids. Germline CDR1 SGHTA, CDR2 FQGNSA. Trimming took 1 base from V and 4 from J, leaving 13 bases between them. The method was immunoSEQ multiplex PCR; TCRdb's version includes in-frame clones alone and lacks a portion of them. The table lists 50,000 to 65,000 clones, over 80% of them singletons. This clonotype was obtained from an adult with an advanced solid tumor such as melanoma, head and neck, liver or kidney cancer. Sequencing used CD4+ or CD8+ T cells sorted from blood, obtained in a trial of the OX40 agonist ivuxolimab. This chain connects TRBV7-2 to TRBJ2-5; D is unclear. The CDR3 reads CASSLDTNSLETQYF. The CDR3 nucleotides are TGTGCCAGCAGCTTAGATACAAATTCGTTAGAGACCCAGTACTTC.